What follows are 8 T cell receptor beta chains derived from one specimen sequenced in a study of blood T cell repertoires in COVID-19. The table came from immunoSEQ multiplex PCR; TCRdb's copy has only in-frame clones and leaves some out. The data contain more than 85,000 clones, 84% of them singletons. The sample consisted of peripheral blood. The source is a woman aged 45-65 years with acute or convalescent COVID-19.

This clone occurred a few times. The chain couples TRBV12-3 or TRBV12-4 to TRBJ1-1; maybe TRBD1 (5 bases). The CDR3 extends over 13 amino acids. V lost 3 bases to trimming and J lost 4 bases, with 9 bases between them. The CDR3 sequence: CASSLGPSTEAFF. The DNA for the CDR3 is TGTGCCAGCAGTTTGGGGCCGAGCACTGAAGCTTTCTTT.

This chain connects TRBV5-6 to TRBJ2-7; tentatively, D is TRBD2 (6 bases). V was cut by 0 bases and J by 1 base, with 11 bases left in between. This CDR3 is built from 15 residues. The germline V gene has CDR1 SGHDT and CDR2 YYEEEE. The CDR3 loop reads CASSLVSGGSYEQYF. CDR3 nucleotides: TGTGCCAGCAGCTTGGTGTCTGGGGGGTCCTACGAGCAGTACTTC.

The rearrangement joins TRBV18 to TRBJ2-7; unclear D gene. Looked up from germline, CDR1 is KGHSH and CDR2 is LQKENI. CDR3 length equals 13 residues. Trimming removed 2 bases at V and 1 base at J, with 6 bases between. The CDR3 sequence is CASSPTTSYEQYF. The CDR3 DNA reads as TGTGCCAGCTCACCAACAACGTCCTACGAGCAGTACTTC.

As for this clone: The germline gene is not matched at one end of the junction; a read error may be the cause. The chain has TRBV3-1 (or the pseudogene TRBV3-2) and TRBJ1-3; D unclear. This CDR3 region has 14 residues. The germline gives CDR1 LGHDT, CDR2 YNNKEL (reference sequence). CDR3 sequence (DNA): TGTGCCAGCAGCCAAGATAGCGCTGGAGACACCATATATTTT. This translates into CASSQDSAGDTIYF.

For this clone: No conserved phenylalanine or tryptophan is present at the end of the CDR3, so a read error is the likely explanation. It is unclear where the CDR3 begins or ends on the DNA, so no DNA is shown, and the CDR3 is as TCRdb lists it. The chain couples TRBV28 to TRBJ1-1; TRBD1 is taken as the D call from the table, unchecked against the DNA. Per germline, CDR1 MDHEN and CDR2 SYDVKM. 12 amino acids form the CDR3, both terminal residues included. This CDR3 reads CASSLGTGGLRL.

This sequence joins TRBV6-2 or TRBV6-3 and TRBJ1-6; TRBD1 matches 7 bases. Germline V gene data show CDR1 as MNHEY and CDR2 as SVGEGT. V lost 5 bases to trimming and J lost 3 bases; unmatched junction nucleotides: 4. This CDR3 is 15 amino acids long. CDR3 amino acids: CASSIRQGYNSPLHF. Written as DNA, the CDR3 is TGTGCCAGCAGTATTCGACAGGGCTATAATTCACCCCTCCACTTT.

A single count supports this clone. The chain is built from TRBV15 and TRBJ2-3; 12 bases match TRBD2. This CDR3 is built from 16 residues. The V segment lost 4 bases and the J segment 0 bases; nucleotides outside the gene matches: 2. The germline V gene has CDR1 LNHNV and CDR2 YYDKDF (reference sequence). DNA of the CDR3: TGTGCCACCAGCAAGGGACTAGCGGGTAGCACAGATACGCAGTATTTT. This sequence encodes CATSKGLAGSTDTQYF.

V and J are TRBV7-3 and TRBJ1-1; D gene uncertain. CDR1 and CDR2 from the germline V gene are SGHTA and FQGTGA. V lost 0 bases to trimming and J lost 5 bases, with 7 bases between them. The CDR3 extends over 13 amino acids. This CDR3 is CASSLTRWTEAFF. DNA for the CDR3: TGTGCCAGCAGCTTAACGAGGTGGACTGAAGCTTTCTTT.